A single sample is the source of the 9 T cell receptor beta chains below, sequenced in a study of OX40 agonist ivuxolimab in advanced cancers. Receptor amplification or capture employed the immunoSEQ multiplex PCR assay. Sourced from immuneACCESS, this table was stored by TCRdb with only in-frame sequences that have V and J called. A share of the clones is absent; for the studies checked, an unresolved V gene accounts for under half, and the remainder has no known explanation. The sample table lists about 15,000 clones, 60% to 80% of them with a count of one. The top ten hold about 35% of the sample. This specimen was CD4+ or CD8+ T cells sorted from blood, taken in a trial of the OX40 agonist ivuxolimab. The receptors shown here come from an adult with an advanced solid tumor such as melanoma, head and neck, liver or kidney cancer.

V is TRBV6-4 and J is TRBJ2-1; 8 bases line up with TRBD2. The CDR3 consists of 13 residues. J was trimmed by 9 bases and V by 5 bases; bases with no gene match: 6. Germline V gives CDR1 MRHNA, CDR2 SNTAGT. The CDR3 nucleotides are TGTGCCAGCAGTACGGGGGGGCGGAGTGAGCAGTTCTTC. Protein sequence: CASSTGGRSEQFF.

The chain combines TRBV15 with TRBJ1-5, with 9 bases aligning to TRBD1. With V trimmed by 3 bases and J by 7 bases, 10 bases remained unmatched. The germline V gene encodes CDR1 LNHNV and CDR2 YYDKDF (reference sequence). The CDR3 runs to 16 residues. This chain's CDR3 is CATSSLTGGFEQPQHF. CDR3 in DNA: TGTGCCACCAGCAGTCTCACAGGGGGCTTCGAGCAGCCCCAGCATTTT.

The chain carries TRBV7-9 and TRBJ1-1; D remains unclear. This CDR3 has 13 amino acids. The germline CDR1 and CDR2 sequences are SEHNR and FQNEAQ (reference sequence). Trimming took off 0 bases at V and 5 bases at J, with 7 bases between the two ends. The chain's CDR3 is CASSLALRTEAFF. CDR3 bases: TGTGCCAGCAGCTTAGCGCTTAGGACTGAAGCTTTCTTT.

This clone was recorded once. V is TRBV10-3 and J is TRBJ2-1; D gene unclear. Trimming took 0 bases from V and 6 from J, leaving 6 bases between them. The CDR3 is made up of 13 amino acids. Germline CDR1 and CDR2: ENHRY and SYGVKD. CDR3 coding DNA: TGTGCCATCAGTGAGTCGGGCCTCAATGAGCAGTTCTTC. It yields the protein CAISESGLNEQFF.

The rearrangement uses TRBV4-3 and TRBJ1-1, with TRBD1 matching 10 bases. Germline V lookup: CDR1 LGHNA, CDR2 YSLEER. CDR3 length: 15 residues. The ends lost 1 base at V and 5 bases at J; junction bases unmatched: 4. CDR3 bases: TGCGCCAGCAGCCAAGGGGGACAGGGGATTACTGAAGCTTTCTTT. Encoded protein: CASSQGGQGITEAFF.

Worth noting for this clone: Other DNA sequences in this sample translate to the same CDR3. The chain uses TRBV4-1 and TRBJ1-5, with D uncertain. CDR1 and CDR2 from the germline V gene are MGHRA and YSYEKL. CDR3 length equals 16 residues. The ends were cut back, 2 bases at V and 4 bases at J, with 15 bases in the middle. CDR3 residues: CASSQLGPVGNQPQHF. CDR3 nucleotide sequence: TGCGCCAGCAGCCAATTAGGCCCCGTCGGTAATCAGCCCCAGCATTTT.

The chain recombines TRBV11-3 with TRBJ2-3; 10 bases align to TRBD1. This CDR3 comprises 15 residues. V lost 5 bases to trimming and J lost 4 bases; unmatched junction nucleotides: 6. Germline lookup yields CDR1 SGHNT and CDR2 YENEEA. The CDR3 nucleotides read TGTGCCAGCAGCCCGACAGGGGGCTTCGCAGATACGCAGTATTTT. This sequence encodes CASSPTGGFADTQYF.

The chain carries TRBV6-6 and TRBJ2-3; 10 bases agree with TRBD2. The germline CDR1 and CDR2 sequences are MNHNY and SVGAGI (reference sequence). Germline trimming cut 6 bases from V and 2 bases from J; bases unmatched to any gene: 5. There are 15 residues in the CDR3. This CDR3 is CASSAGTSDTDTQYF. DNA for the CDR3: TGTGCCAGCAGCGCCGGGACTAGCGACACAGATACGCAGTATTTT.

J is TRBJ2-1 and V is TRBV9, with 10 bases lining up with TRBD2. There are 15 residues in the CDR3. With V trimmed by 3 bases and J by 5 bases, 5 bases remained unmatched. Germline-derived CDR1 and CDR2 are SGDLS and YYNGEE. As DNA, the CDR3 is TGTGCCAGCAGCGATATACTAGCGGGGCACAATGAGCAGTTCTTC. It codes for CASSDILAGHNEQFF.